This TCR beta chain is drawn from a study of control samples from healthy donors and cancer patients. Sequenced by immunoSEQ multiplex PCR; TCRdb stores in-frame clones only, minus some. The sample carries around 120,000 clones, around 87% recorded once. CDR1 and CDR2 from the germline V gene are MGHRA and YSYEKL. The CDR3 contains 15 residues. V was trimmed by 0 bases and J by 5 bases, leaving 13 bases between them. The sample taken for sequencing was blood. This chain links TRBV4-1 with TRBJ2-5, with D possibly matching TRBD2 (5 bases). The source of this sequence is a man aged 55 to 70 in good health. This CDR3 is CASSQDPLGGETQYF. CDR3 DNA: TGCGCCAGCAGCCAAGATCCTCTAGGAGGCGAGACCCAGTACTTC.